This T cell receptor beta chain derives from a study of blood T cell repertoires in COVID-19. Across the study: T cells, B-cell-depleted T cells, or PBMCs supplied cDNA or gDNA.

Authors' analysis steps: How many nucleated cells were present was estimated from reference gene primer amplification. TCRdb keeps only in-frame clones here, not all; method: immunoSEQ multiplex PCR. V and J calls and clone size are those listed in that table; D and trimming were worked out from the DNA. The repertoire holds some 400,000 clones, with approximately 89% as singletons. While infection was still active, Seattle patients were enrolled and then followed longitudinally. Trimming removed 8 bases from V and 5 bases from J, with 15 bases in between. Germline CDR1 reads MDHEN; CDR2 reads SYDVKM. The CDR3 has 14 amino acids.

The sequencing sample was made of peripheral blood. V is TRBV28 and J is TRBJ1-4; perhaps TRBD1 as D (6 bases). This receptor was identified in a woman aged 55-69 years with COVID-19, enrolled during active disease. CDR3 in amino acids: CASLRAGANEKLFF. CDR3 sequence (DNA): TGTGCCAGCCTACGTGCGGGGGCGAATGAAAAACTGTTTTTT.